This TCR beta chain came from a study of cytomegalovirus exposure and HLA in healthy donors. The table came from immunoSEQ multiplex PCR; TCRdb's copy has only in-frame clones and leaves some out. Found here are 300,000 to 450,000 clones, 80% to 90% of them singletons; the top ten hold approximately 0.8%. The CDR3 is 15 amino acids. V lost 2 bases, J lost 3 bases, and 11 bases lay in between. Looked up from germline, CDR1 is SNHLY and CDR2 is FYNNEI. The genes are TRBV2 and TRBJ1-5; D uncertain. The sequencing input was PBMCs. This TCR came from a young woman in good health and CMV-seronegative. In DNA, the CDR3 is TGTGCCAGCAGTGAAATTGGGCCGATCAATCAGCCCCAGCATTTT. It encodes CASSEIGPINQPQHF.